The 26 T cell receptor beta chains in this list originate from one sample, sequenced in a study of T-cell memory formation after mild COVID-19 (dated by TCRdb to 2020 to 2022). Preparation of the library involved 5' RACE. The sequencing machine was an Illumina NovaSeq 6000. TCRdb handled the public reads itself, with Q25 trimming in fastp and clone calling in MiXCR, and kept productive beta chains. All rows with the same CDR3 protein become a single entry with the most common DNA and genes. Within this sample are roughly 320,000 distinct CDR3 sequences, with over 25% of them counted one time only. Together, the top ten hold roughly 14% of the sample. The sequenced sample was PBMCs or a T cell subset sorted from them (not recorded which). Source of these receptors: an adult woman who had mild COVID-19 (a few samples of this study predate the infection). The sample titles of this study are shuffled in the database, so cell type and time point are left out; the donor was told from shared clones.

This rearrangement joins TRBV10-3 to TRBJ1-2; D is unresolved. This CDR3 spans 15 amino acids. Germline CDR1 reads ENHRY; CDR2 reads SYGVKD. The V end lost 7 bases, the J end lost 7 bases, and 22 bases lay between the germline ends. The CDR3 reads CAITPGNPLVPGYTF. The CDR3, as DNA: TGTGCCATCACCCCGGGAAACCCTTTAGTTCCTGGCTACACCTTC.

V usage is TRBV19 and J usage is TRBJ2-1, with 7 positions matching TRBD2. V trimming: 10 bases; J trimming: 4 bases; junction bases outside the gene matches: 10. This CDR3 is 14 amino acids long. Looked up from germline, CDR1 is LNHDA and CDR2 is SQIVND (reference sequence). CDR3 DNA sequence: TGTGCCACCACTAGCGCAAGATATTACAATGAGCAGTTCTTC. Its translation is CATTSARYYNEQFF.

The CDR3 coding sequence is TGCGCCAGCAGCCGTCTTGGAGGAGGAAGCACAGATACGCAGTATTTT. It translates to CASSRLGGGSTDTQYF. This chain links TRBV5-1 with TRBJ2-3; tentative D call: TRBD2 (5 bases). V lost 4 bases to trimming and J lost 0 bases, with 15 bases between them. Germline V gene lookup returns CDR1 SGHRS and CDR2 YFSETQ. This CDR3 is 16 amino acids long.

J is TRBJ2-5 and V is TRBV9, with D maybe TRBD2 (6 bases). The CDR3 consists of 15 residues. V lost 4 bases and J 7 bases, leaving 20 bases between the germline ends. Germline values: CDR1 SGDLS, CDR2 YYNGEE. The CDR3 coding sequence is TGTGCCAGCAGCAATAATTCTTCCCCAGCGGGGACCCAGTACTTC. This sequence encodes CASSNNSSPAGTQYF.

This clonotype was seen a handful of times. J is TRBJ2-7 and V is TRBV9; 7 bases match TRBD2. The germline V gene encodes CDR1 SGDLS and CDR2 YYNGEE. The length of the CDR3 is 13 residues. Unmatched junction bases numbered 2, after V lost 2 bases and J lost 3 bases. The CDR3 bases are TGTGCCAGCAGCGTCGGGACTAACTACGAGCAGTACTTC. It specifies CASSVGTNYEQYF.

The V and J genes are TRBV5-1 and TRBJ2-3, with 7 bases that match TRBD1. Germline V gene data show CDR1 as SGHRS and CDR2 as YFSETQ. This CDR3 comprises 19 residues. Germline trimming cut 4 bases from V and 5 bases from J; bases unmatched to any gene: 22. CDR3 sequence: CASSPSGNTGQIGRDTQYF. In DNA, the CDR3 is TGCGCCAGCAGCCCGAGTGGGAATACGGGACAGATAGGACGAGATACGCAGTATTTT.

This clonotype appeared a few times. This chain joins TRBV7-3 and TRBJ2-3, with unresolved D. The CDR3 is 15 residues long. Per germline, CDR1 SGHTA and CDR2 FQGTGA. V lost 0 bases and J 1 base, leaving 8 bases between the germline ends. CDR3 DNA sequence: TGTGCCAGCAGCTTAACGTCCTGGGGCACAGATACGCAGTATTTT. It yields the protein CASSLTSWGTDTQYF. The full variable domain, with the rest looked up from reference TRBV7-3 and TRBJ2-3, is GAGVSQTPSNKVTEKGKYVELRCDPISGHTALYWYRQSLGQGPEFLIYFQGTGAADDSGLPNDRFFAVRPEGSVSTLKIQRTERGDSAVYLCASSLTSWGTDTQYFGPGTRLTVL.

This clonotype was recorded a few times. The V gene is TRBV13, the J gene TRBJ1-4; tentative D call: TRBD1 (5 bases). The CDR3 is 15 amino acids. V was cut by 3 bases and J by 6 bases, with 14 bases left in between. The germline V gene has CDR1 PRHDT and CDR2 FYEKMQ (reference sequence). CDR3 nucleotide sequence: TGTGCCAGCAGCTTGATGAGGGGCGGGGATGAAAAACTGTTTTTT. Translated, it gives CASSLMRGGDEKLFF.

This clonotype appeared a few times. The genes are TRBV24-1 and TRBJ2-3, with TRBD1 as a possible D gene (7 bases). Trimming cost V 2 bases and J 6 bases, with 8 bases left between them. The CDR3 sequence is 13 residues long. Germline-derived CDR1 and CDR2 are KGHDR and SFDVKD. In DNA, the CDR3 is TGTGCCACCAGTGATTCAGGGGGGGATACGCAGTATTTT. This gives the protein CATSDSGGDTQYF.

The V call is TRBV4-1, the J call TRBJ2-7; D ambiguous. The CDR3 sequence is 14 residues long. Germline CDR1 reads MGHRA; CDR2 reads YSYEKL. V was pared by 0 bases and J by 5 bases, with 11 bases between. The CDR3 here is CASSQEVRADEQYF. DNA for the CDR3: TGCGCCAGCAGCCAAGAAGTTCGAGCAGACGAGCAGTACTTC.

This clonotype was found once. The CDR3 DNA sequence: TGTGCCTCGAATCGGGGGCCCGGGGAGCTGTTTTTT. Amino acids: CASNRGPGELFF. This chain links TRBV30 with TRBJ2-2, with D perhaps TRBD1 or TRBD2 (6 bases each). Germline-derived CDR1 and CDR2 are GTSNPN and SVGIG (reference sequence). The CDR3 runs 12 residues. V was pared by 7 bases and J by 6 bases, with 12 bases between. Full variable domain (remainder filled in from reference TRBV30 and TRBJ2-2): SQTIHQWPATLVQPVGSPLSLECTVEGTSNPNLYWYRQAAGRGLQLLFYSVGIGQISSEVPQNLSASRPQDRQFILSSKKLLLSDSGFYLCASNRGPGELFFGEGSRLTVL.

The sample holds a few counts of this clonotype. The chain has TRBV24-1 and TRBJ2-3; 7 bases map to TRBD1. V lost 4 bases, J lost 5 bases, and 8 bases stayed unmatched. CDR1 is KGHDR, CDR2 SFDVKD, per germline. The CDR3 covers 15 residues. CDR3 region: CATSERQGWGDTQYF. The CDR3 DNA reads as TGTGCCACCAGTGAGCGACAGGGATGGGGAGATACGCAGTATTTT.

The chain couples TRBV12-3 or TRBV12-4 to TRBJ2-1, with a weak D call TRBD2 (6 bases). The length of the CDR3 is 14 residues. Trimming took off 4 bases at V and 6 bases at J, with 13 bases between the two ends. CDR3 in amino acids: CASSSEGRGNEQFF. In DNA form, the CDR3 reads TGTGCCAGCAGTTCGGAGGGACGGGGCAATGAGCAGTTCTTC.

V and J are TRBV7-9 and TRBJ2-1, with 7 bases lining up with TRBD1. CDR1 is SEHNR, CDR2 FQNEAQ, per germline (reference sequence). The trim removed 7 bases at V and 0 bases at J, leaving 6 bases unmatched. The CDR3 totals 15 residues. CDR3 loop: CASMPTGSSYNEQFF. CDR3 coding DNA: TGTGCCAGCATGCCGACAGGGAGCTCCTACAATGAGCAGTTCTTC.

The CDR3 spells CSAGRAGGNTGELFF. CDR3 coding DNA: TGCAGTGCTGGGCGGGCAGGGGGCAACACCGGGGAGCTGTTTTTT. V gene TRBV20-1 combines with J gene TRBJ2-2; 8 positions agree with TRBD1. The V gene's germline CDR1 is DFQATT and CDR2 SNEGSKA (reference sequence). V shed 5 bases and J 2 bases; nucleotides not matched to a gene: 7. The length of the CDR3 is 15 residues.

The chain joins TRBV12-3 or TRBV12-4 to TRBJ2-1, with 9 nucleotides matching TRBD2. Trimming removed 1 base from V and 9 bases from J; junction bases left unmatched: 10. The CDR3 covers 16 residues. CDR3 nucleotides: TGTGCCAGCAGTTTAGTTCTAGCGGGACTCCGCCTTGAGCAGTTCTTC. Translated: CASSLVLAGLRLEQFF.

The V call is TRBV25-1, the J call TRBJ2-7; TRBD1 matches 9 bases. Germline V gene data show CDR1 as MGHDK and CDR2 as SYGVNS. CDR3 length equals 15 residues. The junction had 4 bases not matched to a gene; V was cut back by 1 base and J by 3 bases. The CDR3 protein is CASSEWGTGSYEQYF. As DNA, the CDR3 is TGTGCCAGCAGTGAATGGGGGACAGGGAGCTACGAGCAGTACTTC.

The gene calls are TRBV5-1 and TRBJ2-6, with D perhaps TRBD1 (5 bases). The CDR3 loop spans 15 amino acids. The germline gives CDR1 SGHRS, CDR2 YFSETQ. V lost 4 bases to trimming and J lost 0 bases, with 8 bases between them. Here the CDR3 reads CASSQGPSGANVLTF. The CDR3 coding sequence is TGCGCCAGCAGCCAGGGTCCCTCTGGGGCCAACGTCCTGACTTTC.

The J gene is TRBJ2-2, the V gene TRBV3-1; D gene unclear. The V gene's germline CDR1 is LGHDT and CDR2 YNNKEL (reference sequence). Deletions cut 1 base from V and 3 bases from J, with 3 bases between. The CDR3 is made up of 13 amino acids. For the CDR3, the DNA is TGTGCCAGCAGCCAAGTTTACACCGGGGAGCTGTTTTTT. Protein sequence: CASSQVYTGELFF.

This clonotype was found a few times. The CDR3 coding sequence is TGCAGTGCTATCTCCCCCCTGAGTGTGGACTACGAGCAGTACTTC. Translating it yields CSAISPLSVDYEQYF. The chain links TRBV20-1 to TRBJ2-7; D not resolved. V lost 4 bases and J 3 bases, leaving 19 bases between the germline ends. Germline loops: CDR1 DFQATT, CDR2 SNEGSKA (reference sequence). This CDR3 is built from 15 residues.

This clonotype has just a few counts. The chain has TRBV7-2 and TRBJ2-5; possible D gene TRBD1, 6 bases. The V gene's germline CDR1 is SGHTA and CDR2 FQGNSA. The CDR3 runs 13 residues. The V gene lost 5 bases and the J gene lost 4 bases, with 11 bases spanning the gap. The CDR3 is CASSRRGRETQYF. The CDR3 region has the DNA TGTGCCAGCAGCCGCAGGGGCAGAGAGACCCAGTACTTC. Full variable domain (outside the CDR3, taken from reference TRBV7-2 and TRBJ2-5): GAGVSQSPSNKVTEKGKDVELRCDPISGHTALYWYRQSLGQGLEFLIYFQGNSAPDKSGLPSDRFSAERTGGSVSTLTIQRTQQEDSAVYLCASSRRGRETQYFGPGTRLLVL.

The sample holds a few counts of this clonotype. The DNA for the CDR3 is TGTGCCAGCAGTTCGCGGAGCTCTCCGACGGAGACCCAGTACTTC. This encodes CASSSRSSPTETQYF. The chain carries TRBV12-3 or TRBV12-4 and TRBJ2-5; D is undetermined. The CDR3 covers 15 residues. Trimming left V 4 bases short and J 5 bases short, with 17 bases between.

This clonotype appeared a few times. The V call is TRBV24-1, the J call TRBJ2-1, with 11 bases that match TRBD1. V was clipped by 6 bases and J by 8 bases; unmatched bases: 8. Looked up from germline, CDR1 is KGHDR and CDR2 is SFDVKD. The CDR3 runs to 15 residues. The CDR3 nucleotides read TGTGCCACCAGTCAGGGACAGGGGGTGTTCGATGAGCAGTTCTTC. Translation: CATSQGQGVFDEQFF.

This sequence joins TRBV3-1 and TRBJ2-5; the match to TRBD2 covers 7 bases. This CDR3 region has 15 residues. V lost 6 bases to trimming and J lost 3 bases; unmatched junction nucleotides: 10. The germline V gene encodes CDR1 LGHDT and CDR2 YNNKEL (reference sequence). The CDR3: CASRFSRAGKETQYF. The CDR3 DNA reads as TGTGCCAGCAGATTCTCGAGAGCGGGGAAAGAGACCCAGTACTTC.

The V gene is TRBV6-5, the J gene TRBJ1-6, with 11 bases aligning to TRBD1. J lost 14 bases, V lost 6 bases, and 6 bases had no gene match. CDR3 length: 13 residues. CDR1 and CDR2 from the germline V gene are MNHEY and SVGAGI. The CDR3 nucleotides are TGTGCCAGCAGGTACCGGGACAGGGGGTCCCTCCACTTT. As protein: CASRYRDRGSLHF.

CDR3 DNA sequence: TGTGCCACCAGTGACCAAAGAGGGCACGAGCAGTACTTC. Its translation is CATSDQRGHEQYF. This chain joins TRBV24-1 and TRBJ2-7, with D perhaps matching TRBD2 (5 bases). Trimming took 4 bases from V and 5 from J, leaving 11 bases between them. Germline lookup yields CDR1 KGHDR and CDR2 SFDVKD. The CDR3 contains 13 residues.